This T cell receptor (beta chain) originates from a study of CD8 T cells in ankylosing spondylitis. Study conclusions and caveats: Reportedly, disease-linked clones are significantly enriched in ankylosing spondylitis patients' matched synovial fluid. There was a TCR beta motif, made of several highly homologous variants, that appeared characteristic of ankylosing spondylitis blood. Past studies reported some motif variants in reactive arthritis synovial fluid and blood.

For this clonotype: Its antigen is currently unknown.

The germline CDR1 and CDR2 sequences are SQVTM and ANQGSEA. CDR3 length: 15 residues. V was shortened by 5 bases and J by 3 bases, with 18 bases between the two germline ends. Generation of TCR beta libraries employed quantitative 5'-RACE incorporating molecular barcodes. A single record per CDR3 protein comes from TCRdb applying MiXCR to the 5' RACE reads. The table includes fewer than 400,000 distinct CDR3 sequences, 20% to 25% detected once. The clonotype was recovered from a male donor with ankylosing spondylitis. The gene calls are TRBV29-1 and TRBJ2-3; tentatively, D is TRBD1 or TRBD2 (5 bases each). Sequenced input: blood, either unsorted or a sorted T cell fraction (not recorded which). The CDR3 sequence: CSVLDGTIQTDTQYF. As DNA, the CDR3 is TGCAGCGTTCTAGATGGGACCATTCAAACAGATACGCAGTATTTT.